This T cell receptor (beta chain) was retrieved from a study of blood T cells in healthy people across ages. About the study: Template switching picked up about one barcoded beta molecule for each two T cells. Study-wide results and caveats: There were more naive CD4+ cells and higher diversity in long-lived donors than in aged donors.

The authors ran a second PCR of 7 to 11 cycles using a sample-barcoded 5' primer and a J-beta primer mix. In TCRdb, the 5' RACE reads were re-called with MiXCR into one record per CDR3 protein. The sample holds 800,000 to 1,000,000 distinct CDR3 sequences, under 50% seen once. V shed 2 bases and J 3 bases; nucleotides not matched to a gene: 8. Germline V gene lookup returns CDR1 MGHRA and CDR2 YSYEKL. CDR3 length: 16 amino acids. Healthy Caucasian individuals from Russia aged roughly 6 to 90 were enrolled as donors. Isolation of PBMCs gave at least 6.5 million cells per sample. This clonotype occurred a few times. Its antigen is not identified.

The sequencing sample was made of blood. The gene calls are TRBV4-1 and TRBJ1-2; 8 bases line up with TRBD1. This clonotype was sampled from a man aged 25 to 40 in good health. CDR3 region: CASSQLPDRDDYGYTF. The CDR3 DNA follows: TGCGCCAGCAGCCAACTTCCGGACAGGGACGACTATGGCTACACCTTC.